This TCR beta chain was captured by sequencing in a study of CXCR3-negative and CXCR3-positive naive CD8 T cells. Study in general: Summed over all libraries, TRB reads came to 110 million to 150 million, with about 1.5 +/- 0.3 million per library.

A remark on this clonotype: Its antigen is unidentified.

Notes on the study in general: TRBV-TRBJ usage matched between naive CXCR3-negative and CXCR3-positive cells but not between memory cells.

CDR3 length: 14 residues. Looked up from germline, CDR1 is MNHEY and CDR2 is SVGAGI. The method, 5' RACE with UMI labels, was used to prepare the TRB cDNA libraries. TCRdb re-called the 5' RACE reads and catalogs CDR3 proteins one per entry, DNA excluded. The table lists roughly 48,000 distinct CDR3 sequences. What was sequenced was memory CD8+ T cells from blood. This receptor was obtained from a human donor in good health. Some clones in this sample may be carry-over from other donors' samples. The chain links TRBV6-5 to TRBJ2-2; TCRdb selects TRBD2, and the lack of DNA leaves this call unchecked. The CDR3 reads CASTPGPGQGELFF.